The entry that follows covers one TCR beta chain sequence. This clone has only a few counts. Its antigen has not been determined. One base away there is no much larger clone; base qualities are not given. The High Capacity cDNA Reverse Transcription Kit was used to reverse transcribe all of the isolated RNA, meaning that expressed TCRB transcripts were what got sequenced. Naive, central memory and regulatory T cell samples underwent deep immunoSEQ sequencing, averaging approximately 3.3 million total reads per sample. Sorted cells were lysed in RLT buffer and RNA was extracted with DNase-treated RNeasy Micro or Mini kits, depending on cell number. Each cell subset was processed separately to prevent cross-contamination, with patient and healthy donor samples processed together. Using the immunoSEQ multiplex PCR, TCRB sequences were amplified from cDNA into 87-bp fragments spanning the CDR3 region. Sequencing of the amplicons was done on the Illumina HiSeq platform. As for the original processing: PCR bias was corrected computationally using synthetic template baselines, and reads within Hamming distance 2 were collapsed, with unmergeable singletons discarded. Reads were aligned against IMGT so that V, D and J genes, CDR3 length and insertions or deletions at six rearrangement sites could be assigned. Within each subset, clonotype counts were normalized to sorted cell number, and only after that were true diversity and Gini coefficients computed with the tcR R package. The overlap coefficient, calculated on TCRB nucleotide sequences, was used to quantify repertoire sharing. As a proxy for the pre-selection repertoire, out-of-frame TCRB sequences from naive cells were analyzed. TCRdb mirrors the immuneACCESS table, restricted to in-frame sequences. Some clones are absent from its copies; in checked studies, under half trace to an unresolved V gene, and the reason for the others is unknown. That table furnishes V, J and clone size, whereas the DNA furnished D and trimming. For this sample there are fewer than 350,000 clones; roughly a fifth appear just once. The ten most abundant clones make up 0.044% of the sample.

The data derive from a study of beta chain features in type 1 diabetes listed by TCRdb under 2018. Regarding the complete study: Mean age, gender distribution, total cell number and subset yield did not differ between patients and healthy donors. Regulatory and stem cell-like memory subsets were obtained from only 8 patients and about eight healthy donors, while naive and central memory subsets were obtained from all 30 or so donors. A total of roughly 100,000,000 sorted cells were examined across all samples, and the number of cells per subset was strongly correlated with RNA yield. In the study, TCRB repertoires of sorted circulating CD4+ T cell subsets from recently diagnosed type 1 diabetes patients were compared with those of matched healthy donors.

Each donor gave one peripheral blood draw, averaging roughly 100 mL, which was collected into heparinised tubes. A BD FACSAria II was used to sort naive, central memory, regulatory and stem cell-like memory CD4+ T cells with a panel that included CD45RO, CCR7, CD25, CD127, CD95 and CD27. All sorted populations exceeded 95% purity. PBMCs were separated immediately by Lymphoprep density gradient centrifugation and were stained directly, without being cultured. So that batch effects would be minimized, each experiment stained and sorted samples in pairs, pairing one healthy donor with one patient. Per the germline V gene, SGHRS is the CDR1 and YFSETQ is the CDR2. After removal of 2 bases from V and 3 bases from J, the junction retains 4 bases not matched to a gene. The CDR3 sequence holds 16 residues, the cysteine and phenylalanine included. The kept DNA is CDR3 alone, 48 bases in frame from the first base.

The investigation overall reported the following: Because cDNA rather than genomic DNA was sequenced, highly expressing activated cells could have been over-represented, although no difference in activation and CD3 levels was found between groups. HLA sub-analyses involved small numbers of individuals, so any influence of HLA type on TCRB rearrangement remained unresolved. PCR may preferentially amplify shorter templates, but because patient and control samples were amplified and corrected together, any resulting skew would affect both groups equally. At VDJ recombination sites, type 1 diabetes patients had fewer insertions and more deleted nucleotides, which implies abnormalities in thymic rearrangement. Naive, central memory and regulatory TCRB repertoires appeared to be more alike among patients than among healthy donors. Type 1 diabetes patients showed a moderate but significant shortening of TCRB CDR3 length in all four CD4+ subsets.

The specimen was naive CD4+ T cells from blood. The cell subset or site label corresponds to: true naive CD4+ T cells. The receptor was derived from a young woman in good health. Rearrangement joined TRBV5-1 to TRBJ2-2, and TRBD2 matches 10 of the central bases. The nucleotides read TGCGCCAGCAGCTTCAGCGGGAGGGCAGACACCGGGGAGCTGTTTTTT. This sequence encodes CASSFSGRADTGELFF.